This TCR beta chain was identified during a study of cytomegalovirus exposure and HLA in healthy donors. Study results and limitations: Relative to the approximately 680-donor mean, N-insertions were reportedly fewer in an Asian-associated ancestry cluster in a later analysis.

The germline gives CDR1 MNHNS, CDR2 SASEGT. CDR3 length: 15 amino acids. Unmatched junction bases numbered 10, after V lost 8 bases and J lost 3 bases. This clone was counted once. Its antigen remains unidentified. In the PCR, 60 Vbeta and 13 Jbeta primers were used. Some clones are missing from TCRdb's copy, which holds only in-frame ones; the method was immunoSEQ multiplex PCR. The table has roughly 90,000 clones, approximately 74% seen once. The TCR was taken from a man aged 25 to 40 in good health and CMV-seropositive. The sample consisted of PBMCs. The J gene is TRBJ1-1, the V gene TRBV6-1; 9 bases match TRBD1. CDR3 in DNA: TGTGCCAGCCGGTTATTACAGGGGGCCTACACTGAAGCTTTCTTT. Its translation: CASRLLQGAYTEAFF.